These 20 T cell receptor beta chains share one sample of origin, sequenced in a study of blood T cells in healthy people across ages. A second roughly 7 to 11 cycle PCR used barcoded and J-beta primers. TCRdb re-called the 5' RACE reads with MiXCR, one entry per CDR3 protein. The sample lists approximately 1.5 million distinct CDR3 sequences; approximately 32% were seen once. Sequencing was done on a sample of blood. The source is a woman in her twenties or thirties in good health.

This clonotype has more than one count but fewer than ten. The chain is built from TRBV3-1 and TRBJ1-5, with D hard to call. Germline V gene data show CDR1 as LGHDT and CDR2 as YNNKEL (reference sequence). V was pared by 0 bases and J by 2 bases, with 14 bases between. CDR3 length: 17 amino acids. CDR3 DNA: TGTGCCAGCAGCCAAGATACCCCGGGTTACGGCAATCAGCCCCAGCATTTT. It codes for CASSQDTPGYGNQPQHF.

This clonotype occurred a few times. The rearrangement links TRBV6-5 to TRBJ2-5, with TRBD2 as a possible D gene (5 bases). The CDR3 sequence is 14 residues long. Germline assignment: CDR1 MNHEY and CDR2 SVGAGI. Trimming pared 6 bases from V and 4 bases from J, leaving 15 bases between. Here the CDR3 reads CASSRRALVETQYF. The CDR3 DNA follows: TGTGCCAGCAGCCGGCGGGCGTTGGTAGAGACCCAGTACTTC.

The sample holds many counts of this clonotype. This rearrangement joins TRBV3-1 to TRBJ2-7; 8 bases match TRBD1. The CDR3 loop spans 13 amino acids. CDR1 is LGHDT and CDR2 is YNNKEL in the germline V gene (reference sequence). Trimming took 3 bases from V and 6 from J; bases not matched to a gene: 4. The CDR3: CASSHLGQGEQYF. CDR3 DNA sequence: TGTGCCAGCAGCCACCTCGGACAGGGCGAGCAGTACTTC.

For this clonotype: One end of the junction is discordant with germline, which a read error may explain. The chain uses TRBV7-2 and TRBJ2-7; D possibly uses TRBD1 or TRBD2 (7 bases each). Looked up from germline, CDR1 is SGHTA and CDR2 is FQGNSA. The CDR3 sequence is 14 residues long. CDR3 loop: CASGLVSGGDEQYF. The CDR3 nucleotides are TGTGCCAGCGGCTTAGTGTCAGGGGGGGACGAGCAGTACTTC.

V and J are TRBV20-1 and TRBJ1-2; 7 bases are a match to TRBD1. CDR1 and CDR2 from the germline V gene are DFQATT and SNEGSKA (reference sequence). V trimming: 0 bases; J trimming: 12 bases; junction bases outside the gene matches: 7. The CDR3 loop spans 12 amino acids. CDR3 residues: CSAREAGTEDTF. The CDR3 bases are TGCAGTGCTAGAGAGGCCGGGACAGAGGACACCTTC.

This clonotype was counted between two and nine times. This chain links TRBV12-3 or TRBV12-4 with TRBJ2-2; 10 bases agree with TRBD2. This CDR3 has 16 amino acids. The ends lost 5 bases at V and 1 base at J; junction bases unmatched: 4. Here the CDR3 reads CASSPSGGENTGELFF. The CDR3 DNA follows: TGTGCCAGCAGTCCGAGCGGGGGGGAGAACACCGGGGAGCTGTTTTTT.

The chain links TRBV20-1 to TRBJ2-5; TRBD1 or TRBD2 may be the D gene (5 bases each). The CDR3 runs to 15 residues. The V gene's germline CDR1 is DFQATT and CDR2 SNEGSKA (reference sequence). Trimming removed 3 bases from V and 9 bases from J, with 23 bases in between. CDR3 protein: CSASPGTSDDEAQYF. The CDR3 nucleotides are TGCAGTGCTAGCCCGGGGACCTCTGATGATGAGGCCCAGTACTTC.

This clonotype was counted a few times. The gene calls are TRBV20-1 and TRBJ2-3; 8 nucleotides agree with TRBD2. The CDR3 contains 15 residues. V lost 3 bases and J lost 3; bases outside the gene matches: 8. Germline V gene lookup returns CDR1 DFQATT and CDR2 SNEGSKA (reference sequence). CDR3 sequence: CSARPPGLVTDTQYF. The CDR3 region has the DNA TGCAGTGCTAGGCCCCCGGGACTAGTGACAGATACGCAGTATTTT.

The chain links TRBV29-1 to TRBJ1-1; D not resolved. Germline-derived CDR1 and CDR2 are SQVTM and ANQGSEA. V lost 7 bases to trimming and J lost 1 base, with 10 bases between them. CDR3 length: 12 residues. The DNA for the CDR3 is TGCAGCGGGGTGGCGGGGAACACTGAAGCTTTCTTT. Amino acid sequence: CSGVAGNTEAFF. The complete variable domain, with remaining parts taken from reference TRBV29-1 and TRBJ1-1, reads SAVISQKPSRDICQRGTSLTIQCQVDSQVTMMFWYRQQPGQSLTLIATANQGSEATYESGFVIDKFPISRPNLTFSTLTVSNMSPEDSSIYLCSGVAGNTEAFFGQGTRLTVV.

This chain joins TRBV9 and TRBJ2-5; no clear D gene. Germline V gene lookup returns CDR1 SGDLS and CDR2 YYNGEE. The CDR3 covers 13 residues. Trimming left V 3 bases short and J 5 bases short, with 11 bases between. The CDR3 loop is CASSADRSETQYF. CDR3 bases: TGTGCCAGCAGCGCCGACCGATCGGAGACCCAGTACTTC.

This chain uses TRBV27 with TRBJ1-2, with 7 bases identical to TRBD1. The CDR3 loop spans 14 amino acids. CDR1 is MNHEY, CDR2 SMNVEV, per germline (reference sequence). V shed 4 bases, J shed 3 bases, and the junction held 5 bases outside the gene matches. CDR3 sequence reads: CASSSIGTDYGYTF. The DNA of the CDR3 is TGTGCCAGCAGTTCCATCGGGACAGACTATGGCTACACCTTC.

The rearrangement links TRBV20-1 to TRBJ1-1; 8 bases agree with TRBD1. The CDR3 covers 11 residues. The V and J ends lost 5 bases and 6 bases, in that order; junction bases with no gene match: 2. The germline CDR1 and CDR2 sequences are DFQATT and SNEGSKA (reference sequence). CDR3 residues: CSALQGAEAFF. The CDR3 DNA reads TGCAGTGCTCTACAGGGGGCTGAAGCTTTCTTT.

V is TRBV18 and J is TRBJ2-3; TRBD2 agrees at 7 bases. J lost 6 bases, V lost 10 bases, and 10 bases had no gene match. From germline, CDR1 is KGHSH and CDR2 LQKENI. The CDR3 covers 13 residues. The CDR3 spells CATSTSVADTQYF. Written as DNA, the CDR3 is TGTGCCACCTCCACTAGCGTCGCGGATACGCAGTATTTT.

The V and J genes are TRBV21-1 and TRBJ2-5; the D call in the table, TRBD2, was not verified against the DNA. TRBV21-1 represents a pseudogene. The CDR3 loop spans 15 amino acids. CDR3 sequence (DNA): TGTGCCAGCGTGGATATAGCGGGGGATCAAGAGACCCAGTACTTC. Amino acid sequence: CASVDIAGDQETQYF.

A remark on this clonotype: One junction end disagrees with the germline gene, perhaps due to a read error. This chain connects TRBV7-2 to TRBJ2-3, with D uncertain. This CDR3 comprises 14 residues. CDR1 SGHTA and CDR2 FQGNSA come from the germline V gene. The CDR3 nucleotides read TGCGCCAGCAGCTTAACTCCCATTAAGTCGGCGCGGTATTTT. It translates to CASSLTPIKSARYF.

About this clonotype: An end of the junction does not agree with germline; a read error may underlie this. The chain recombines TRBV15 with TRBJ2-1; D is possibly TRBD2 (6 bases). CDR3 length: 13 amino acids. Germline CDR1 reads LNHNV; CDR2 reads YYDKDF (reference sequence). CDR3 bases: TGTGCCACCAGCCGAGAGGCCGGGAGCGAGCAGTTCTTC. Translating gives CATSREAGSEQFF.

The rearrangement joins TRBV24-1 to TRBJ2-1; D is unclear. The CDR3 is 12 residues long. CDR1 is KGHDR, CDR2 SFDVKD, per germline. Trimming pared 1 base from V and 7 bases from J, leaving 4 bases between. CDR3 region: CATSDLWNEQFF. The CDR3 coding sequence is TGTGCCACCAGTGATTTATGGAATGAGCAGTTCTTC.

A note on this clonotype: The germline gene is not matched at one end of the junction; a read error may be the cause. The chain recombines TRBV27 with TRBJ2-7, with D uncertain. This CDR3 has 17 residues. CDR1 is MNHEY and CDR2 is SMNVEV in the germline V gene (reference sequence). In nucleotides, the CDR3 is TGTGCCTCCCAGCGTACCAGAAGATGGAATAGCTCCTACGAGCGGTACTTC. Residues: CASQRTRRWNSSYERYF.

This clonotype showed up just once. The V call is TRBV9, the J call TRBJ2-3; the D is unclear. The V and J ends lost 3 bases and 1 base respectively, with 12 bases between them. In germline, CDR1 is SGDLS, CDR2 YYNGEE. This CDR3 contains 15 residues. CDR3 bases: TGTGCCAGCAGCGATAGGGTTACGGGCACAGATACGCAGTATTTT. Residues: CASSDRVTGTDTQYF.

In this sample, this clonotype turned up a few times. This rearrangement joins TRBV7-9 to TRBJ1-5; D gene ambiguous. CDR1 and CDR2 from the germline V gene are SEHNR and FQNEAQ (reference sequence). The CDR3 contains 14 residues. V was cut by 4 bases and J by 0 bases, with 7 bases left in between. CDR3 region: CASSSENSNQPQHF. The CDR3 DNA follows: TGTGCCAGCAGCTCAGAGAATAGCAATCAGCCCCAGCATTTT.